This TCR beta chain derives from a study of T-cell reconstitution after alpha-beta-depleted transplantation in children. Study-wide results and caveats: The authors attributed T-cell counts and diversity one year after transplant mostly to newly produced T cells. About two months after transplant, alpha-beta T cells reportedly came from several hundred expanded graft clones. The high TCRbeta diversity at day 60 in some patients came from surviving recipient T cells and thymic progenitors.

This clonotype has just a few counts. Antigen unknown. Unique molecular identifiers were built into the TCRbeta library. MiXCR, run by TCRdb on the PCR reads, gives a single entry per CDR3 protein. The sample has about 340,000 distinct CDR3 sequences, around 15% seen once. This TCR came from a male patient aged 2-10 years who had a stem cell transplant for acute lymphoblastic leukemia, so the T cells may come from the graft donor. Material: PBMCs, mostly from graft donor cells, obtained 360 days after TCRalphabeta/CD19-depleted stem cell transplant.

The CDR3 coding sequence is TGTGCCAGCAGTTTCCCCGGGTTGGGCAATCAGCCCCAGCATTTT. As protein: CASSFPGLGNQPQHF. The gene calls are TRBV28 and TRBJ1-5, with D uncertain. V was cut by 3 bases and J by 2 bases, with 11 bases left in between. The CDR3 covers 15 residues. Looked up from germline, CDR1 is MDHEN and CDR2 is SYDVKM.